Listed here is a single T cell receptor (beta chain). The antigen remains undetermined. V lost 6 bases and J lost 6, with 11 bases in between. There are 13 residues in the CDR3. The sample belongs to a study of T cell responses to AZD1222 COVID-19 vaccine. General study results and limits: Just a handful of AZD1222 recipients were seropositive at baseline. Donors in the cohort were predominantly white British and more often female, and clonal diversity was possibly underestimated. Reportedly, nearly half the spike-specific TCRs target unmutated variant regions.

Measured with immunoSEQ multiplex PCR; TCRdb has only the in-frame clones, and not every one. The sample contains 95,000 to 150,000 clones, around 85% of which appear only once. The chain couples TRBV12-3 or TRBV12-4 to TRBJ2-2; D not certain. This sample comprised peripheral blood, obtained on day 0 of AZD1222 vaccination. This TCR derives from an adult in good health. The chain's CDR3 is CASRPREAGELFF. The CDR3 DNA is TGTGCCAGCAGACCAAGGGAAGCCGGGGAGCTGTTTTTT.